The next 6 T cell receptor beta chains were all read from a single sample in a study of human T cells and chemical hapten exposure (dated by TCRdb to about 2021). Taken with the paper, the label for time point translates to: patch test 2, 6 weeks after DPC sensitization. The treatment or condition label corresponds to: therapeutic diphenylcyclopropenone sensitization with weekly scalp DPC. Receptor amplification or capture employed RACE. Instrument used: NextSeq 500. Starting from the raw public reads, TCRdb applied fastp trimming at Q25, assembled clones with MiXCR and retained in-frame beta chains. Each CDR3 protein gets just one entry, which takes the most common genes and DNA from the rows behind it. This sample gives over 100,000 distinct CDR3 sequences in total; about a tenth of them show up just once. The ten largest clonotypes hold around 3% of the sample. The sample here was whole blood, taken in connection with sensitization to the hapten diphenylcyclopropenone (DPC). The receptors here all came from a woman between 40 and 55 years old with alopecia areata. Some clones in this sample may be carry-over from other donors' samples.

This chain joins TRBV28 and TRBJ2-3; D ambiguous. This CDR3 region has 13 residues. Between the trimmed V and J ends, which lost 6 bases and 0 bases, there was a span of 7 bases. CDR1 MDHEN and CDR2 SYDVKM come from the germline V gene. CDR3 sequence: CASRSASTDTQYF. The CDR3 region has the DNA TGTGCCAGCAGATCAGCAAGCACAGATACGCAGTATTTT.

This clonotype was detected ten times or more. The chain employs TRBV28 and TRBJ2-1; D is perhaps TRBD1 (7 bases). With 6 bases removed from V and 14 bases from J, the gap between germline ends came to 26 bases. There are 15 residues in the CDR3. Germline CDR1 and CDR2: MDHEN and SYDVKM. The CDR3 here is CASRSGTVWDPGEFF. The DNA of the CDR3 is TGTGCCAGCAGATCGGGGACAGTGTGGGACCCGGGGGAGTTCTTC. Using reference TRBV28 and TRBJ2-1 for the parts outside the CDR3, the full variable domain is DVKVTQSSRYLVKRTGEKVFLECVQDMDHENMFWYRQDPGLGLRLIYFSYDVKMKEKGDIPEGYSVSREKKERFSLILESASTNQTSMYLCASRSGTVWDPGEFFGPGTRLTVL.

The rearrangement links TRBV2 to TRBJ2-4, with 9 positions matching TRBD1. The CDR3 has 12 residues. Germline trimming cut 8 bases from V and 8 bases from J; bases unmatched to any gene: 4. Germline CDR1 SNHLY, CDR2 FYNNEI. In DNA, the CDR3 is TGTGCCAGCTCGACAGGGGGGGACATTCAGTACTTC. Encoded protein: CASSTGGDIQYF.

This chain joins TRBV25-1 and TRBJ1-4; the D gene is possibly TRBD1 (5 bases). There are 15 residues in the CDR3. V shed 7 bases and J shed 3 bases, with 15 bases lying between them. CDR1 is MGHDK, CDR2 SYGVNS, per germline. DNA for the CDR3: TGTGCCAGCACAAACCGGGGGACGGCTAATGAAAAACTGTTTTTT. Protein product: CASTNRGTANEKLFF.

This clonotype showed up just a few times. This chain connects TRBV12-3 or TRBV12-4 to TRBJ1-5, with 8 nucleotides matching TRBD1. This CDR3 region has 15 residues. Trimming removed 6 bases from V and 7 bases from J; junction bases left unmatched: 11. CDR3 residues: CASRDGQGPGQPQHF. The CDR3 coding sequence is TGTGCCAGCAGAGACGGACAGGGACCTGGACAGCCCCAGCATTTT.

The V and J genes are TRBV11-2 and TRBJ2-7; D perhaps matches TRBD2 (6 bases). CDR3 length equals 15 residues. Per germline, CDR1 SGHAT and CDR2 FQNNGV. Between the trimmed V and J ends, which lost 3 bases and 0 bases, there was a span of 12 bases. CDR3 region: CASSFGWTTSYEQYF. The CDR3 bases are TGTGCCAGCAGCTTCGGGTGGACTACCTCCTACGAGCAGTACTTC. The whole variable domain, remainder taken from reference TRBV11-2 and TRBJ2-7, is EAGVAQSPRYKIIEKRQSVAFWCNPISGHATLYWYQQILGQGPKLLIQFQNNGVVDDSQLPKDRFSAERLKGVDSTLKIQPAKLEDSAVYLCASSFGWTTSYEQYFGPGTRLTVT.